The source of this TCR beta chain is a study of T cell responses to AZD1222 COVID-19 vaccine. The study's findings and limits: Epitopes outside B.1.351 and B.1.1.7 mutated regions reportedly drew nearly half of spike TCRs. Rises in breadth and depth of Spike-specific TCRs came after two AZD1222 doses.

V lost 0 bases and J lost 6; bases outside the gene matches: 4. The CDR3 is 16 residues long. Per the germline V gene, CDR1 is SGDLS and CDR2 is YYNGEE. About this clone itself: Its antigen is unidentified.

Produced via immunoSEQ multiplex PCR; TCRdb's table is partial and in-frame only. Seen here are roughly 120,000 clones, roughly 90% observed once, and the top ten hold 6.5% to 7.5%. This sample comprised peripheral blood, obtained 28 days after the second AZD1222 dose. The sequence was obtained from an adult who received the AZD1222 COVID-19 vaccine. The V gene is TRBV9, the J gene TRBJ1-6; 9 bases map to TRBD1. CDR3 bases: TGTGCCAGCAGCGTAGAAGGGACAGGGCGTAATTCACCCCTCCACTTT. Encoded protein: CASSVEGTGRNSPLHF.